The 24 T cell receptor beta chains in this list originate from one sample, sequenced in a study of human T cells and chemical hapten exposure. The time point was: pre-sensitization, week 0. Indicated treatment: therapeutic diphenylcyclopropenone sensitization with weekly scalp DPC. TCRdb called the RACE reads again in MiXCR, with one record for every CDR3 protein. There are tens of thousands of distinct CDR3 sequences in the sample; less than 15% occur only once, and approximately 4.6% lies in the top ten. Material: whole blood, obtained in connection with sensitization to the hapten diphenylcyclopropenone (DPC). Source of these receptors: a woman in her 50s with alopecia areata. Some clones in this sample may be carry-over from other donors' samples.

This clonotype showed up many times. The chain has TRBV18 and TRBJ1-2, with D possibly matching TRBD1 (5 bases). Trimming removed 2 bases from V and 4 bases from J, with 11 bases in between. The CDR3 covers 14 residues. Germline V gene lookup returns CDR1 KGHSH and CDR2 LQKENI. Written as DNA, the CDR3 is TGTGCCAGCTCACCATCCGCAGGGATCTATGGCTACACCTTC. It yields the protein CASSPSAGIYGYTF.

The V call is TRBV15, the J call TRBJ2-3, with D perhaps assigned TRBD1 or TRBD2 (6 bases each). Germline V gives CDR1 LNHNV, CDR2 YYDKDF (reference sequence). This CDR3 contains 17 residues. V lost 4 bases, J lost 1 base, and 18 bases lay in between. CDR3 coding DNA: TGTGCCACCAGCACCCGCTCCCGGGGGCGGGGCACAGATACGCAGTATTTT. Residues: CATSTRSRGRGTDTQYF. The full variable domain, completed using reference TRBV15 and TRBJ2-3, is DAMVIQNPRYQVTQFGKPVTLSCSQTLNHNVMYWYQQKSSQAPKLLFHYYDKDFNNEADTPDNFQSRRPNTSFCFLDIRSPGLGDTAMYLCATSTRSRGRGTDTQYFGPGTRLTVL.

This clonotype has only a few counts. The CDR3 loop reads CATVGSSGANVLTF. The CDR3 bases are TGTGCCACCGTCGGGTCCTCTGGGGCCAACGTCCTGACTTTC. The chain employs TRBV28 and TRBJ2-6; D gene unclear. Between the trimmed V and J ends, which lost 10 bases and 0 bases, there was a span of 10 bases. Germline CDR1 and CDR2: MDHEN and SYDVKM. The CDR3 runs 14 residues.

The DNA of the CDR3 is TGTGCCAGCAGCTTCGGGGCTGGCCCCACCGGGGAGCTGTTTTTT. The encoded protein is CASSFGAGPTGELFF. This chain uses TRBV7-2 with TRBJ2-2; D is perhaps TRBD1 or TRBD2 (5 bases each). The germline V and J ends were trimmed by 3 bases and 4 bases, with 12 bases remaining between them. Looked up from germline, CDR1 is SGHTA and CDR2 is FQGNSA. This CDR3 contains 15 residues.

The chain joins TRBV11-2 to TRBJ2-7, with a tentative D call TRBD1 (6 bases). The CDR3 runs 13 residues. V lost 9 bases to trimming and J lost 0 bases, with 12 bases between them. Germline-derived CDR1 and CDR2 are SGHAT and FQNNGV. For the CDR3, the DNA is TGTGCCAGTAAAACAGGGAGCTCCTACGAGCAGTACTTC. It translates to CASKTGSSYEQYF.

This clonotype was observed a handful of times. This sequence joins TRBV6-2 or TRBV6-3 and TRBJ2-1; 7 bases line up with TRBD2. CDR1 MNHEY and CDR2 SVGEGT come from the germline V gene. Trimming cost V 6 bases and J 5 bases; bases outside gene matches: 13. This CDR3 comprises 16 residues. The CDR3 spells CASSRAPRGGHNEQFF. CDR3 DNA: TGTGCCAGCAGCCGGGCACCGCGGGGAGGGCACAATGAGCAGTTCTTC.

This clonotype was seen a few times. The chain carries TRBV12-3 or TRBV12-4 and TRBJ1-2; 7 bases agree with TRBD1. Trimming took 1 base from V and 7 from J; bases not matched to a gene: 3. This CDR3 is built from 13 residues. The DNA of the CDR3 is TGTGCCAGCAGTTTAGAGGGGGCAGGTGGCTACACCTTC. Amino acid sequence: CASSLEGAGGYTF.

This clonotype has more than one count but fewer than ten. The chain combines TRBV20-1 with TRBJ1-1; D is ambiguous. CDR1 is DFQATT, CDR2 SNEGSKA, per germline (reference sequence). V was clipped by 6 bases and J by 1 base, with 15 bases between them. The CDR3 length is 14 residues. CDR3 amino acids: CSAEGPVPNTEAFF. CDR3 in DNA: TGCAGTGCCGAGGGCCCGGTCCCGAACACTGAAGCTTTCTTT.

This clonotype has more than one count but fewer than ten. The chain joins TRBV15 to TRBJ1-1; no firm D call. Germline V CDR1 and CDR2: LNHNV, YYDKDF (reference sequence). CDR3 size: 14 residues. V was trimmed by 5 bases and J by 1 base, leaving 11 bases between them. Here the CDR3 reads CATSSSFWNTEAFF. CDR3 DNA sequence: TGTGCCACCAGCTCCTCTTTCTGGAACACTGAAGCTTTCTTT. The full variable domain, with the rest looked up from reference TRBV15 and TRBJ1-1, is DAMVIQNPRYQVTQFGKPVTLSCSQTLNHNVMYWYQQKSSQAPKLLFHYYDKDFNNEADTPDNFQSRRPNTSFCFLDIRSPGLGDTAMYLCATSSSFWNTEAFFGQGTRLTVV.

V gene TRBV7-2 combines with J gene TRBJ2-1, with 10 bases aligning to TRBD2. There are 15 residues in the CDR3. J gave up 13 bases and V 3 bases, and 12 bases lay outside the gene matches. Germline-derived CDR1 and CDR2 are SGHTA and FQGNSA. CDR3 in amino acids: CASSLSTSGIMGQFF. In nucleotides, the CDR3 is TGTGCCAGCAGCTTGAGCACTAGCGGGATTATGGGTCAGTTCTTC.

This clonotype has a handful of counts. The rearrangement links TRBV10-3 to TRBJ2-6; TRBD1 is a possible D gene (6 bases). Germline loops: CDR1 ENHRY, CDR2 SYGVKD. Trimming cost V 2 bases and J 0 bases, with 11 bases left between them. The CDR3 has 17 amino acids. The CDR3 DNA follows: TGTGCCATCAGTGAGAATACAGGGACCTCTGGGGCCAACGTCCTGACTTTC. Protein: CAISENTGTSGANVLTF.

This clonotype was found a few times. V gene TRBV3-1 combines with J gene TRBJ1-1; 9 positions match TRBD1. CDR3 size: 14 residues. The germline V gene encodes CDR1 LGHDT and CDR2 YNNKEL (reference sequence). V shed 4 bases, J shed 4 bases, and the junction held 4 bases outside the gene matches. The CDR3 coding sequence is TGTGCCAGCAGCCGGACAGGGGAGGTCACTGAAGCTTTCTTT. It codes for CASSRTGEVTEAFF.

J is TRBJ1-5 and V is TRBV27, with 9 bases matching TRBD1. The junction had 6 bases not matched to a gene; V was cut back by 6 bases and J by 0 bases. From germline, CDR1 is MNHEY and CDR2 SMNVEV (reference sequence). The CDR3 extends over 16 amino acids. The CDR3 protein is CASRSGTGISNQPQHF. In DNA, the CDR3 is TGTGCCAGCAGATCCGGGACAGGGATTAGCAATCAGCCCCAGCATTTT.

This clonotype was found many times. J is TRBJ1-1 and V is TRBV2; D gene uncertain. Trimming removed 4 bases at V and 0 bases at J, with 9 bases between. The CDR3 sequence is 14 residues long. CDR1 and CDR2 (germline): SNHLY, FYNNEI. The CDR3 spells CASSVRHLNTEAFF. CDR3 DNA sequence: TGTGCCAGCAGTGTTCGACACCTGAACACTGAAGCTTTCTTT.

This rearrangement joins TRBV4-1 to TRBJ1-1, with D tentatively TRBD1 (6 bases). CDR1 is MGHRA and CDR2 is YSYEKL in the germline V gene. This CDR3 is 19 amino acids long. Trimming shortened V by 0 bases and J by 4 bases, and 24 bases separated the two germline ends. CDR3 sequence reads: CASSQEDPRSGKGGTEAFF. The CDR3, as DNA: TGCGCCAGCAGCCAAGAGGATCCGAGATCGGGGAAGGGGGGCACTGAAGCTTTCTTT.

The chain carries TRBV19 and TRBJ2-5; 10 nucleotides line up with TRBD2. The CDR3 has 15 amino acids. J lost 2 bases, V lost 3 bases, and 3 bases had no gene match. Germline V gives CDR1 LNHDA, CDR2 SQIVND (reference sequence). CDR3: CASSIRAGGQETQYF. DNA for the CDR3: TGTGCCAGTAGTATCCGAGCGGGAGGGCAAGAGACCCAGTACTTC.

This clonotype occurred a few times. The chain combines TRBV4-1 with TRBJ2-7, with 8 nucleotides matching TRBD2. The CDR3 contains 16 residues. Germline lookup yields CDR1 MGHRA and CDR2 YSYEKL. V was pared by 3 bases and J by 2 bases, with 9 bases of the junction left unmatched. CDR3 protein: CASSHPSGSRTYEQYF. The CDR3 nucleotides read TGCGCCAGCAGCCACCCGAGCGGGAGCCGTACCTACGAGCAGTACTTC.

This clonotype was detected only a few times. The chain combines TRBV7-2 with TRBJ2-3, with 11 bases fitting TRBD1. The CDR3 is 15 residues long. V was pared by 4 bases and J by 6 bases, with 6 bases of the junction left unmatched. Germline V gene lookup returns CDR1 SGHTA and CDR2 FQGNSA. CDR3 amino acids: CASSYSDRGQDTQYF. In nucleotides, the CDR3 is TGTGCCAGCAGCTATTCGGACAGGGGGCAGGATACGCAGTATTTT.

This clonotype was detected only a few times. The chain joins TRBV28 to TRBJ2-7, with 7 bases matching TRBD1. The CDR3 extends over 15 amino acids. CDR1 is MDHEN, CDR2 SYDVKM, per germline. J gave up 2 bases and V 6 bases, and 10 bases lay outside the gene matches. The CDR3, as DNA: TGTGCCAGCAGACCCTCGGGACAGAGAACCTACGAGCAGTACTTC. The encoded protein is CASRPSGQRTYEQYF.

The genes are TRBV6-2 or TRBV6-3 and TRBJ1-5, with D unresolved. This CDR3 has 13 amino acids. V dropped 10 bases and J dropped 3 bases, with 13 bases sitting between them. Germline V gives CDR1 MNHEY, CDR2 SVGEGT. CDR3 loop: CAIGRDNNQPQHF. In nucleotides, the CDR3 is TGTGCCATCGGACGGGATAACAATCAGCCCCAGCATTTT.

This clonotype was counted a few times. The CDR3 region has the DNA TGCAGCGCTTCGACAGACACAGATACGCAGTATTTT. Translation gives CSASTDTDTQYF. The gene calls are TRBV29-1 and TRBJ2-3, with a tentative D call TRBD1 (5 bases). The V gene's germline CDR1 is SQVTM and CDR2 ANQGSEA. This CDR3 is built from 12 residues. The V end was cut by 7 bases, the J end by 2 bases, with 10 bases between.

This clonotype was seen only a few times. This sequence joins TRBV9 and TRBJ2-5; either TRBD1 or TRBD2 may supply D (5 bases each). V lost 4 bases and J 2 bases, leaving 15 bases between the germline ends. This CDR3 contains 15 residues. Germline CDR1 is SGDLS and CDR2 is YYNGEE. CDR3 nucleotide sequence: TGTGCCAGCAGCCAGGCGAGGGGACCACAAGAGACCCAGTACTTC. This translates into CASSQARGPQETQYF.

This clonotype was seen only a few times. The chain links TRBV4-3 to TRBJ2-3; TRBD1 matches 10 bases. With V trimmed by 4 bases and J by 4 bases, 8 bases remained unmatched. The germline V gene has CDR1 LGHNA and CDR2 YSLEER. There are 16 residues in the CDR3. CDR3 coding DNA: TGCGCCAGCAGCCTAACCGGGACAGGGGCCGCAGATACGCAGTATTTT. The encoded protein is CASSLTGTGAADTQYF.

This rearrangement joins TRBV4-3 to TRBJ2-7, with D possibly matching TRBD1 (5 bases). The CDR3 contains 16 residues. V was trimmed by 0 bases and J by 0 bases, leaving 12 bases between them. From germline, CDR1 is LGHNA and CDR2 YSLEER. As DNA, the CDR3 is TGCGCCAGCAGCCAAGAGACAGTACGGACCTCCTACGAGCAGTACTTC. This sequence encodes CASSQETVRTSYEQYF.